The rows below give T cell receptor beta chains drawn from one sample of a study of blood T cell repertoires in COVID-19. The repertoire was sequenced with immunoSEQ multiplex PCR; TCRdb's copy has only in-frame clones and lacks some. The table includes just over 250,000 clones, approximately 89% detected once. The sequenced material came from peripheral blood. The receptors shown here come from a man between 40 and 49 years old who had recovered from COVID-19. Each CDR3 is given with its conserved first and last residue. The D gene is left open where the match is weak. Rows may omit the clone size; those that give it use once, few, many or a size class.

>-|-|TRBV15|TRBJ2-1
TGTGCCACCAGCAGAGATTCGGGTGGAGTCAATGAGCAGTTCTTC
CATSRDSGGVNEQFF
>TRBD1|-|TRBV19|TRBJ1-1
TGTGCCAGTAGTAGATACAGGGGGCGCATGAACACTGAAGCTTTCTTT
CASSRYRGRMNTEAFF
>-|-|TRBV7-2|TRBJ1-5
TGTGCCAGCAGCTTAGTATCCGAGGGTAACCAGCCCCAGCATTTT
CASSLVSEGNQPQHF
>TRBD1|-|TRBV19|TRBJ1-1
TGTGCCAGTAGTACTTCCGGGACAGGGGGAACTGAAGCTTTCTTT
CASSTSGTGGTEAFF
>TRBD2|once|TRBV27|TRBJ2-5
TGTGCCAGCAGTTCGGGAGCGGGGGCCCAGTACTTC
CASSSGAGAQYF
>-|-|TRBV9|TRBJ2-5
TGTGCCAGCAGCGTGCTGGGACTTCGAGAAGAGACCCAGTACTTC
CASSVLGLREETQYF
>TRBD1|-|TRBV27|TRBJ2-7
TGTGCCAGCTGGAGACAGGGGCCGACCTACGAGCAGTACTTC
CASWRQGPTYEQYF
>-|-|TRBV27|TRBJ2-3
TGTGCCAGCAGTTTCGACAGGCCTTCTATTTGGAATACGCAGTATTTT
CASSFDRPSIWNTQYF
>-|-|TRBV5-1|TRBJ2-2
TGCGCCAGCAGCGACTCCCTTAACACCGGGGAGCTGTTTTTT
CASSDSLNTGELFF
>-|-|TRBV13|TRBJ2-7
TGTGCCAGCAGCTTAGTGTTGGGGGGCGAGCAGTACTTC
CASSLVLGGEQYF
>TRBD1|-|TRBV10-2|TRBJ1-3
TGCGCCAGCGGACAGGATTTCTCTGGAAACACCATATATTTT
CASGQDFSGNTIYF
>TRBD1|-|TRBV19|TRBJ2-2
TGTGCCAGTAGTCGGACAGGGACCAAACTCTACACCGGGGAGCTGTTTTTT
CASSRTGTKLYTGELFF
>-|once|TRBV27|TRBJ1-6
TGTGCCAGCAGGTGGGGGGGGAGTTTTGATTCACCCCTCCACTTT
CASRWGGSFDSPLHF